Only one count was recorded for the clone carrying this T cell receptor beta chain. Its cognate antigen is unknown. TCRdb re-called the 5' RACE reads through MiXCR, storing one row per CDR3 protein. The sample has around 200,000 distinct CDR3 sequences; around 25% are singletons. The data stem from a study of T-cell memory formation after mild COVID-19. Regarding the study as a whole: Some clones that responded turned up in pre-infection memory, which suggests that cross-reactive memory joined in. Contracting CD4+ clones were located mainly in CM and EM, and CD8+ clones in EMRA. Later expanders leaned CD4+, whereas day 15 to 85 contracting clones were balanced CD4/CD8.

This CDR3 has 16 residues. After removal of 3 bases from V and 3 bases from J, the junction contained 11 bases not matched to a gene. The V gene's germline CDR1 is LNHNV and CDR2 YYDKDF (reference sequence). V gene TRBV15 combines with J gene TRBJ2-7, with 7 bases aligning to TRBD2. Sequenced sample: PBMCs or a T cell subset sorted from them (not recorded which). The clonotype was recovered from an adult woman who had mild COVID-19 (a few samples of this study predate the infection). Cell type and time point are not known. The CDR3 loop is CATSRDRSAGDYEQYF. For the CDR3, the DNA is TGTGCCACCAGCAGGGACCGTTCGGCGGGGGACTACGAGCAGTACTTC.